A single sample gave rise to the 30 T cell receptor beta chains below, sequenced in a study of human thymus T cells. Generated by immunoSEQ multiplex PCR, the TCRdb table keeps only in-frame clones and is missing some. The sample includes some 40,000 clones, 94% of them seen just once. Sequencing input: blood. The source is a boy in the first two years of life with a congenital heart defect but otherwise immunologically healthy.

The chain recombines TRBV11-2 with TRBJ1-1; D is perhaps TRBD1 (6 bases). Germline CDR1 SGHAT, CDR2 FQNNGV. This CDR3 is 12 amino acids long. V was pared by 5 bases and J by 5 bases, with 9 bases between. The DNA for the CDR3 is TGTGCCAGCAGCCCCGGACAGACTGAAGCTTTCTTT. It is translated as CASSPGQTEAFF.

This sequence joins TRBV20-1 and TRBJ2-3, with no clear D. Deletions cut 6 bases from V and 4 bases from J, with 8 bases between. The CDR3 covers 11 residues. The germline CDR1 and CDR2 sequences are DFQATT and SNEGSKA (reference sequence). The CDR3 sequence is CSAASPDTQYF. DNA of the CDR3: TGCAGTGCCGCATCCCCAGATACGCAGTATTTT.

V and J are TRBV6-5 and TRBJ1-1, with 9 bases that match TRBD1. This CDR3 has 13 residues. V lost 6 bases, J lost 7 bases, and 6 bases stayed unmatched. The V gene's germline CDR1 is MNHEY and CDR2 SVGAGI. The CDR3, as DNA: TGTGCCAGCAGCCGGGACAGGGAGGATGAAGCTTTCTTT. This translates into CASSRDREDEAFF.

This chain uses TRBV4-2 with TRBJ2-3; TRBD2 matches at 12 bases. From germline, CDR1 is LGHNA and CDR2 YNFKEQ. The CDR3 consists of 16 residues. The trim removed 1 base at V and 6 bases at J, leaving 5 bases unmatched. CDR3 residues: CASSQVGLAGGDTQYF. The DNA of the CDR3 is TGTGCCAGCAGCCAAGTTGGGCTAGCGGGAGGGGATACGCAGTATTTT.

This clone appeared a few times. The rearrangement joins TRBV15 to TRBJ2-5; D gene unclear. The CDR3 has 13 residues. V was pared by 1 base and J by 2 bases, with 5 bases between. Germline V gives CDR1 LNHNV, CDR2 YYDKDF (reference sequence). DNA of the CDR3: TGTGCCACCAGCAGAGCGCGGCAAGAGACCCAGTACTTC. It is translated as CATSRARQETQYF. Full variable domain (missing parts from reference TRBV15 and TRBJ2-5): DAMVIQNPRYQVTQFGKPVTLSCSQTLNHNVMYWYQQKSSQAPKLLFHYYDKDFNNEADTPDNFQSRRPNTSFCFLDIRSPGLGDTAMYLCATSRARQETQYFGPGTRLLVL.

The chain is built from TRBV11-2 and TRBJ2-5; 7 nucleotides line up with TRBD1. CDR1 and CDR2 from the germline V gene are SGHAT and FQNNGV. The CDR3 spans 13 residues. J lost 5 bases, V lost 4 bases, and 4 bases had no gene match. DNA for the CDR3: TGTGCCAGCAGCTCCGTCAGGGGGGAGACCCAGTACTTC. Translating gives CASSSVRGETQYF.

The rearrangement joins TRBV7-2 to TRBJ2-7; D is perhaps TRBD2 (7 bases). Per the germline V gene, CDR1 is SGHTA and CDR2 is FQGNSA. V was cut by 6 bases and J by 2 bases, with 17 bases left in between. The CDR3 has 15 residues. For the CDR3, the DNA is TGTGCCAGCAGGGGGGCGCGGGGGAGCCCCTACGAGCAGTACTTC. Protein sequence: CASRGARGSPYEQYF.

The chain couples TRBV9 to TRBJ1-5; no reliable D call. This CDR3 comprises 13 residues. Trimming took 0 bases from V and 3 from J, leaving 4 bases between them. Germline V gives CDR1 SGDLS, CDR2 YYNGEE. CDR3 sequence (DNA): TGTGCCAGCAGCGTAGACGTCAATCAGCCCCAGCATTTT. As protein: CASSVDVNQPQHF.

CDR3: CASSPDRGRNYGYTF. The DNA for the CDR3 is TGTGCCAGTAGTCCTGACAGGGGGCGTAACTATGGCTACACCTTC. The genes are TRBV19 and TRBJ1-2; TRBD1 matches at 10 bases. The CDR3 is 15 residues long. After removal of 5 bases from V and 1 base from J, the junction contained 4 bases not matched to a gene. Germline lookup yields CDR1 LNHDA and CDR2 SQIVND (reference sequence).

The chain is built from TRBV20-1 and TRBJ2-1; the D is unclear. V was shortened by 6 bases and J by 4 bases, with 7 bases between the two germline ends. This CDR3 is built from 11 residues. Germline CDR1 reads DFQATT; CDR2 reads SNEGSKA (reference sequence). The CDR3 nucleotides are TGCAGTGCGGAGACATACAATGAGCAGTTCTTC. It specifies CSAETYNEQFF.

This sequence joins TRBV9 and TRBJ2-1; a possible D gene is TRBD2 (6 bases). Germline CDR1 and CDR2: SGDLS and YYNGEE. The CDR3 runs to 13 residues. The V and J ends lost 4 bases and 5 bases respectively, with 10 bases between them. CDR3 sequence reads: CASSPRGNNEQFF. Here the CDR3 DNA reads TGTGCCAGCAGCCCCCGGGGGAACAATGAGCAGTTCTTC.

This clone was counted a single time. Written as DNA, the CDR3 is TGCAGTGCTGCCCAAGAGACCCAGTACTTC. As protein: CSAAQETQYF. The chain uses TRBV20-1 and TRBJ2-5; D remains unclear. The CDR3 sequence is 10 residues long. The ends were cut back, 5 bases at V and 1 base at J, with 2 bases in the middle. Germline V gene lookup returns CDR1 DFQATT and CDR2 SNEGSKA (reference sequence).

The V and J genes are TRBV5-1 and TRBJ2-3; 7 nucleotides align to TRBD2. After removal of 3 bases from V and 1 base from J, the junction contained 5 bases not matched to a gene. CDR3 length: 15 residues. Germline V gene data show CDR1 as SGHRS and CDR2 as YFSETQ. The CDR3 coding sequence is TGCGCCAGCAGCTCCGAGCGGGGACGCACAGATACGCAGTATTTT. Its protein product is CASSSERGRTDTQYF.

This clone appeared once. This sequence joins TRBV5-1 and TRBJ1-3, with D possibly matching TRBD1 (6 bases). The V and J ends lost 4 bases and 0 bases respectively, with 11 bases between them. Germline V lookup: CDR1 SGHRS, CDR2 YFSETQ. CDR3 size: 15 residues. This CDR3 reads CASSGGPNSGNTIYF. DNA of the CDR3: TGCGCCAGCAGCGGGGGGCCCAACTCTGGAAACACCATATATTTT.

The rearrangement joins TRBV28 to TRBJ1-2; D uncertain. The germline gives CDR1 MDHEN, CDR2 SYDVKM. The V end lost 5 bases, the J end lost 3 bases, and 4 bases lay between the germline ends. The length of the CDR3 is 11 residues. This CDR3 reads CASSPDYGYTF. The CDR3 DNA reads TGTGCCAGCAGTCCGGACTATGGCTACACCTTC.

This chain connects TRBV2 to TRBJ1-2, with a possible D match to TRBD1 (5 bases). This CDR3 is 11 amino acids long. The germline gives CDR1 SNHLY, CDR2 FYNNEI. V dropped 8 bases and J dropped 4 bases, with 8 bases sitting between them. Written as DNA, the CDR3 is TGTGCCAGCCCAGGGTCCTATGGCTACACCTTC. This translates into CASPGSYGYTF.

This clone was counted once. This chain uses TRBV28 with TRBJ2-4; the D call may be TRBD1 or TRBD2 (6 bases each). Germline V lookup: CDR1 MDHEN, CDR2 SYDVKM. Trimming shortened V by 2 bases and J by 8 bases, and 13 bases separated the two germline ends. The CDR3 has 14 amino acids. The DNA of the CDR3 is TGTGCCAGCAGTTTAGGTATGAGGGGGGACATTCAGTACTTC. It specifies CASSLGMRGDIQYF. The full variable domain, its missing parts supplied by reference TRBV28 and TRBJ2-4, is DVKVTQSSRYLVKRTGEKVFLECVQDMDHENMFWYRQDPGLGLRLIYFSYDVKMKEKGDIPEGYSVSREKKERFSLILESASTNQTSMYLCASSLGMRGDIQYFGAGTRLSVL.

The genes are TRBV9 and TRBJ2-5; 12 positions agree with TRBD2. CDR1 and CDR2 (germline): SGDLS, YYNGEE. The CDR3 extends over 16 amino acids. V lost 0 bases and J lost 4; bases outside the gene matches: 4. The CDR3 reads CASSVGPGLAGETQYF. CDR3 DNA: TGTGCCAGCAGCGTAGGCCCGGGACTAGCGGGAGAGACCCAGTACTTC.

This rearrangement joins TRBV2 to TRBJ2-5; D is undetermined. This CDR3 spans 13 amino acids. Germline values: CDR1 SNHLY, CDR2 FYNNEI. The ends were cut back, 8 bases at V and 1 base at J, with 11 bases in the middle. CDR3 bases: TGTGCCAGCCTCGCGCTACCCCAAGAGACCCAGTACTTC. Translating gives CASLALPQETQYF. The full variable domain, rest sourced from reference TRBV2 and TRBJ2-5, is EPEVTQTPSHQVTQMGQEVILRCVPISNHLYFYWYRQILGQKVEFLVSFYNNEISEKSEIFDDQFSVERPDGSNFTLKIRSTKLEDSAMYFCASLALPQETQYFGPGTRLLVL.

The J gene is TRBJ2-3, the V gene TRBV28; TRBD2 matches at 12 bases. The CDR3 contains 16 residues. CDR1 and CDR2 (germline): MDHEN, SYDVKM. Trimming took 7 bases from V and 3 from J; bases not matched to a gene: 8. This CDR3 is CASISSGGGRTDTQYF. The CDR3, as DNA: TGTGCCAGCATCTCTAGCGGGGGGGGTAGGACAGATACGCAGTATTTT.

As DNA, the CDR3 is TGTGCCAGCAGCTTAGCTCTTCGACATACAGGAAACACCATATATTTT. It specifies CASSLALRHTGNTIYF. The chain joins TRBV7-2 to TRBJ1-3; D gene uncertain. Germline V CDR1 and CDR2: SGHTA, FQGNSA. Trimming left V 0 bases short and J 4 bases short, with 13 bases between. The CDR3 runs to 16 residues. The variable domain in full, with the rest retrieved from reference TRBV7-2 and TRBJ1-3, is GAGVSQSPSNKVTEKGKDVELRCDPISGHTALYWYRQSLGQGLEFLIYFQGNSAPDKSGLPSDRFSAERTGGSVSTLTIQRTQQEDSAVYLCASSLALRHTGNTIYFGEGSWLTVV.

This chain connects TRBV28 to TRBJ2-5, with 14 bases aligning to TRBD2. V shed 5 bases and J 2 bases; nucleotides not matched to a gene: 4. The CDR3 spans 16 residues. CDR1 and CDR2 (germline): MDHEN, SYDVKM. The CDR3 bases are TGTGCCAGCAGTCCGGGACTAGCGGGGGCTCAAGAGACCCAGTACTTC. Residues: CASSPGLAGAQETQYF.

V usage is TRBV6-5 and J usage is TRBJ2-3, with 9 bases identical to TRBD1. CDR3 length equals 15 residues. V shed 5 bases and J 2 bases; nucleotides not matched to a gene: 5. The germline V gene encodes CDR1 MNHEY and CDR2 SVGAGI. CDR3 in DNA: TGTGCCAGCAGTAGGACAGGGGTTGCCACAGATACGCAGTATTTT. It codes for CASSRTGVATDTQYF.

Note on this clone: One junction end does not reproduce the germline sequence, and a read error may be involved. The V call is TRBV7-9, the J call TRBJ2-5; 7 positions match TRBD2. The CDR3 contains 14 residues. Germline CDR1 SEHNR, CDR2 FQNEAQ (reference sequence). The CDR3 loop reads CASSPSGAGDRLYF. The DNA of the CDR3 is TGCGCCAGCAGCCCCTCTGGGGCGGGGGATCGTTTGTACTTC.

This chain connects TRBV30 to TRBJ2-1, with D possibly being TRBD1 or TRBD2 (6 bases each). This CDR3 contains 12 residues. Trimming shortened V by 2 bases and J by 10 bases, and 12 bases separated the two germline ends. CDR1 and CDR2 from the germline V gene are GTSNPN and SVGIG (reference sequence). CDR3 residues: CAWSRGAAEQFF. The CDR3 nucleotides are TGTGCCTGGAGTAGGGGGGCGGCAGAGCAGTTCTTC.

J is TRBJ2-3 and V is TRBV18; 10 bases line up with TRBD2. The V gene end was trimmed by 6 bases and the J gene end by 1 base; junction bases not matched to a gene: 10. CDR1 is KGHSH and CDR2 is LQKENI in the germline V gene. CDR3 length: 17 residues. Here the CDR3 DNA reads TGTGCCAGCTCGCCGTCTAGCGGGGGCTACCGCACAGATACGCAGTATTTT. It is translated as CASSPSSGGYRTDTQYF.

The chain links TRBV9 to TRBJ2-5; 9 bases fit TRBD2. The CDR3 is made up of 16 amino acids. J gave up 4 bases and V 4 bases, and 11 bases lay outside the gene matches. The germline V gene has CDR1 SGDLS and CDR2 YYNGEE. Here the CDR3 DNA reads TGTGCCAGCAGCCTTGGTGGCGGGGGGGCCGGAGAGACCCAGTACTTC. Translation gives CASSLGGGGAGETQYF.

The chain combines TRBV9 with TRBJ2-1; the match to TRBD2 covers 8 bases. V lost 0 bases to trimming and J lost 9 bases; unmatched junction nucleotides: 8. Germline V gene data show CDR1 as SGDLS and CDR2 as YYNGEE. This CDR3 is built from 15 residues. As DNA, the CDR3 is TGTGCCAGCAGCGTAGCTTCCGGGGGGGCCGTTGAGCAGTTCTTC. The encoded protein is CASSVASGGAVEQFF.

The chain carries TRBV2 and TRBJ2-2; D is unclear. Per the germline V gene, CDR1 is SNHLY and CDR2 is FYNNEI. This CDR3 contains 14 residues. The V end lost 4 bases, the J end lost 0 bases, and 6 bases lay between the germline ends. The CDR3 nucleotides read TGTGCCAGCAGTGCTAGGACGAACACCGGGGAGCTGTTTTTT. Protein product: CASSARTNTGELFF.

This clone is a singleton in its sample. The chain uses TRBV30 and TRBJ2-7; the D is unclear. Germline-derived CDR1 and CDR2 are GTSNPN and SVGIG (reference sequence). This CDR3 comprises 12 residues. V was trimmed by 0 bases and J by 3 bases, leaving 6 bases between them. The CDR3 DNA reads as TGTGCCTGGAGTGTAGTCTACTACGAGCAGTACTTC. It is translated as CAWSVVYYEQYF.